This record looks at one T cell receptor (beta chain) sequence and its context. The V gene end was trimmed by 6 bases and the J gene end by 5 bases; junction bases not matched to a gene: 3. This CDR3 has 13 amino acids. Germline CDR1 SNHLY, CDR2 FYNNEI. Sorted-subset replicate PCR reactions contained 200 to 250 ng DNA, corresponding to some 28,000 T cell genomes. Measured with immunoSEQ multiplex PCR; TCRdb has only the in-frame clones, and not every one. This sample has about 1,900,000 clones, with about 95% found just once. The data were taken from a study of shared clonotypes between healthy human individuals. Naive CD8 cells lacked CD45RO, underwent positive selection for CCR7 and left out terminally differentiated effector memory CD45RA+ cells. Adult donors, all healthy and HIV-negative, had no recent acute infections or vaccinations.

This TCR came from a young man in good health. The chain couples TRBV2 to TRBJ1-4; 7 nucleotides line up with TRBD1. The sample comprised naive CD8+ T cells sorted from blood. In DNA form, the CDR3 reads TGTGCCAGCAGGGGGACAGAGAATGAAAAACTGTTTTTT. Translating gives CASRGTENEKLFF.